This paragraph reports one T cell receptor beta chain. No antigen is known for it. The data were obtained in a study of blood T cells in healthy people across ages. The study, taken as a whole, reports: Higher naive T cell percentage went strongly together with higher TCR beta diversity. Total diversity from one million sequenced T cells was likely underestimated.

Alongside a J-beta primer mix, a sample-barcoded 5' primer served in a second PCR lasting about 7 to 11 cycles. A template-switch adaptor containing 12 random nucleotides labeled each cDNA molecule. In TCRdb, the 5' RACE reads were re-called with MiXCR into one record per CDR3 protein. Of some 1.1 million distinct CDR3 sequences listed, around two fifths are singletons. The CDR3 is made up of 17 amino acids. Per the germline V gene, CDR1 is MGHRA and CDR2 is YSYEKL. The V and J ends lost 1 base and 3 bases respectively, with 18 bases between them. Each of the donors had around 10 milliliters of peripheral blood drawn into EDTA-treated Vacutainer tubes.

Sequenced material: blood. The chain joins TRBV4-1 to TRBJ1-2; D not certain. The sequence derives from a man aged 18 to 29 in good health. This CDR3 reads CASSQATRQVDYYGYTF. The CDR3 DNA reads as TGCGCCAGCAGCCAAGCGACGCGGCAGGTTGACTACTATGGCTACACCTTC.